This entry features one T cell receptor beta chain sequence. The sample belongs to a study of blood T cell repertoires in COVID-19. Study as a whole: The United States, Italy and Spain supplied acute and convalescent COVID-19 samples. PBMCs, B-cell-depleted T cells, or T cells provided the cDNA or gDNA that made up the material.

CDR1 is LGHDT and CDR2 is YNNKEL in the germline V gene (reference sequence). The CDR3 length is 14 residues. With 3 bases clipped from V and 10 bases from J, the junction kept 8 bases outside the gene matches. Under the authors' procedure: Reference gene primers were amplified, and this amplification served to estimate nucleated cell counts. Sequencing used immunoSEQ multiplex PCR; TCRdb keeps in-frame clones, though not all of them. V, J and clone size were drawn from that table, and D and trimming were deduced from the DNA. Found here are about 95,000 clones, more than 80% of them singletons; the top ten hold nearly 25%.

Sequencing input: peripheral blood. The chain links TRBV3-1 (or the pseudogene TRBV3-2) to TRBJ2-1; 8 nucleotides agree with TRBD2. The sequence came from a human donor in a cohort sampled during active COVID-19. The CDR3 sequence is CASSHISAGGEQFF. The DNA for the CDR3 is TGTGCCAGCAGCCATATTTCCGCGGGGGGAGAGCAGTTCTTC.